This passage covers 32 T cell receptor beta chains from one sample sequenced in a study of T cell changes during pregnancy in multiple sclerosis. The protocol was immunoSEQ multiplex PCR, while the TCRdb copy is restricted to in-frame clones and leaves out a portion. Here the sample spans tens of thousands of clones, approximately 92% being singletons. The sequencing used peripheral blood, collected in the third trimester of pregnancy. The receptor set was obtained from a female donor in good health, enrolled as a control in a pregnancy study.

V usage is TRBV28 and J usage is TRBJ1-4; unclear D gene. CDR1 and CDR2 from the germline V gene are MDHEN and SYDVKM. The CDR3 length is 13 residues. The V and J ends lost 3 bases and 8 bases respectively, with 10 bases between them. The chain's CDR3 is CASSFRGDEKLFF. In nucleotides, the CDR3 is TGTGCCAGCAGTTTCCGGGGAGACGAAAAACTGTTTTTT. Based on the CDR3 plus reference TRBV28 and TRBJ1-4, the full variable domain is DVKVTQSSRYLVKRTGEKVFLECVQDMDHENMFWYRQDPGLGLRLIYFSYDVKMKEKGDIPEGYSVSREKKERFSLILESASTNQTSMYLCASSFRGDEKLFFGSGTQLSVL.

The V and J genes are TRBV29-1 and TRBJ2-5; TRBD2 aligns across 10 bases. This CDR3 spans 14 amino acids. CDR1 is SQVTM and CDR2 is ANQGSEA in the germline V gene. V lost 6 bases, J lost 5 bases, and 9 bases stayed unmatched. Here the CDR3 reads CSVLGLAESETQYF. CDR3 bases: TGCAGCGTCCTCGGACTAGCGGAGAGCGAGACCCAGTACTTC.

V and J are TRBV4-1 and TRBJ1-3, with 7 nucleotides matching TRBD1. The length of the CDR3 is 18 residues. In germline, CDR1 is MGHRA, CDR2 YSYEKL. Trimming removed 3 bases from V and 0 bases from J; junction bases left unmatched: 11. For the CDR3, the DNA is TGCGCCAGCAGCCAGCAACCGGGACAGAGATTCTCTGGAAACACCATATATTTT. Translating gives CASSQQPGQRFSGNTIYF.

The chain joins TRBV6-6 to TRBJ1-2; D perhaps matches TRBD1 (5 bases). CDR3 length: 12 residues. Trimming removed 8 bases from V and 2 bases from J, with 9 bases in between. CDR1 MNHNY and CDR2 SVGAGI come from the germline V gene (reference sequence). The CDR3 bases are TGTGCCAGCGGACACAGGAACTATGGCTACACCTTC. Protein sequence: CASGHRNYGYTF.

The V and J genes are TRBV7-2 and TRBJ2-1; 10 bases fit TRBD2. CDR3 size: 18 residues. Unmatched junction bases numbered 12, after V lost 0 bases and J lost 7 bases. Germline CDR1 reads SGHTA; CDR2 reads FQGNSA. Written as DNA, the CDR3 is TGTGCCAGCAGCTTAGCGTTCTCTAGCGGGAGCACTGGGAATGAGCAGTTCTTC. Protein product: CASSLAFSSGSTGNEQFF.

The chain is built from TRBV5-8 and TRBJ1-1; 9 nucleotides agree with TRBD1. The CDR3 is 16 amino acids. The V and J ends lost 6 bases and 4 bases, in that order; junction bases with no gene match: 13. Germline V CDR1 and CDR2: SGHTS, YDEGEE. CDR3 loop: CASTHPWGQGSTEAFF. Here the CDR3 DNA reads TGTGCCAGCACCCACCCCTGGGGACAGGGAAGCACTGAAGCTTTCTTT.

The chain carries TRBV2 and TRBJ2-1, with TRBD2 matching 8 bases. The CDR3 sequence is 15 residues long. Germline lookup yields CDR1 SNHLY and CDR2 FYNNEI. J gave up 0 bases and V 5 bases, and 3 bases lay outside the gene matches. Here the CDR3 reads CASSSGTSSYNEQFF. The CDR3 DNA follows: TGTGCCAGCAGTTCCGGGACTAGCTCCTACAATGAGCAGTTCTTC.

This clone was recorded only once. The V call is TRBV5-5, the J call TRBJ1-6; 7 bases match TRBD1. Germline CDR1 reads SGHKS; CDR2 reads YYEKEE (reference sequence). The CDR3 sequence is 15 residues long. Trimming cost V 4 bases and J 12 bases; bases outside gene matches: 13. The CDR3 protein is CASSLGTASLGPLHF. The DNA of the CDR3 is TGTGCCAGCAGCCTGGGGACAGCGTCCCTCGGACCCCTCCACTTT.

V gene TRBV28 combines with J gene TRBJ2-1; weak D call: TRBD1 (5 bases). Germline V gene sequence: CDR1 MDHEN, CDR2 SYDVKM. This CDR3 is 14 amino acids long. The ends were cut back, 6 bases at V and 2 bases at J, with 11 bases in the middle. The CDR3 loop reads CASSWQGTYNEQFF. The CDR3, as DNA: TGTGCCAGCAGCTGGCAGGGAACCTACAATGAGCAGTTCTTC.

The V call is TRBV6-5, the J call TRBJ2-7, with TRBD2 matching over 10 bases. Germline-derived CDR1 and CDR2 are MNHEY and SVGAGI. This CDR3 has 14 amino acids. Trimming removed 6 bases from V and 3 bases from J; junction bases left unmatched: 5. CDR3: CASRSRTSGYEQYF. The CDR3, as DNA: TGTGCCAGCAGATCTAGGACTAGCGGCTACGAGCAGTACTTC.

The chain joins TRBV4-1 to TRBJ2-6; D unresolved. Germline assignment: CDR1 MGHRA and CDR2 YSYEKL. This CDR3 is built from 16 residues. V was clipped by 5 bases and J by 0 bases, with 11 bases between them. The CDR3, as DNA: TGCGCCAGCAGCTCGGCAGGCTACTCTGGGGCCAACGTCCTGACTTTC. This translates into CASSSAGYSGANVLTF.

This chain joins TRBV19 and TRBJ2-7, with 7 bases that match TRBD2. This CDR3 is built from 11 residues. V shed 5 bases and J 6 bases; nucleotides not matched to a gene: 1. Germline V gene sequence: CDR1 LNHDA, CDR2 SQIVND (reference sequence). The CDR3 coding sequence is TGTGCCAGTAGTTGGGGGGGCGAGCAGTACTTC. Translation: CASSWGGEQYF. Drawing the rest from reference TRBV19 and TRBJ2-7, the complete variable domain is DGGITQSPKYLFRKEGQNVTLSCEQNLNHDAMYWYRQDPGQGLRLIYYSQIVNDFQKGDIAEGYSVSREKKESFPLTVTSAQKNPTAFYLCASSWGGEQYFGPGTRLTVT.

The chain recombines TRBV7-2 with TRBJ2-2, with TRBD2 identical over 14 bases. The V and J ends lost 1 base and 6 bases, in that order; junction bases with no gene match: 7. This CDR3 contains 18 residues. Germline lookup yields CDR1 SGHTA and CDR2 FQGNSA. Here the CDR3 DNA reads TGTGCCAGCAGCTTAGTCGGGACTAGCGGGAGTAGTGCCGGGGAGCTGTTTTTT. Translated: CASSLVGTSGSSAGELFF.

This chain connects TRBV5-1 to TRBJ2-1; 14 bases fit TRBD2. Germline CDR1 is SGHRS and CDR2 is YFSETQ. J was trimmed by 8 bases and V by 4 bases; bases with no gene match: 5. The CDR3 contains 15 residues. CDR3 nucleotide sequence: TGCGCCAGCAGCAGCGGACTAGCGGGGGGCGATGAGCAGTTCTTC. Translated: CASSSGLAGGDEQFF.

The chain links TRBV19 to TRBJ1-5; D perhaps matches TRBD1 (6 bases). Germline V CDR1 and CDR2: LNHDA, SQIVND (reference sequence). The CDR3 is 15 amino acids. Deletions cut 1 base from V and 4 bases from J, with 11 bases between. Written as DNA, the CDR3 is TGTGCCAGTAGTATAGTTCAGGGGACGAATCAGCCCCAGCATTTT. It specifies CASSIVQGTNQPQHF.

V usage is TRBV9 and J usage is TRBJ1-3, with D unresolved. The CDR3 sequence is 12 residues long. Germline V gives CDR1 SGDLS, CDR2 YYNGEE. Trimming left V 2 bases short and J 4 bases short, with 4 bases between. CDR3 coding DNA: TGTGCCAGCAGCGTCTCGGGAAACACCATATATTTT. Translation: CASSVSGNTIYF. Combining the CDR3 with reference TRBV9 and TRBJ1-3 gives the whole variable domain DSGVTQTPKHLITATGQRVTLRCSPRSGDLSVYWYQQSLDQGLQFLIQYYNGEERAKGNILERFSAQQFPDLHSELNLSSLELGDSALYFCASSVSGNTIYFGEGSWLTVV.

The chain uses TRBV5-1 and TRBJ1-6, with 7 bases identical to TRBD1. Trimming cost V 4 bases and J 8 bases; bases outside gene matches: 6. There are 14 residues in the CDR3. Germline CDR1 SGHRS, CDR2 YFSETQ. The CDR3 reads CASSHAGTDSPLHF. For the CDR3, the DNA is TGCGCCAGCAGCCATGCAGGGACAGATTCACCCCTCCACTTT. The whole variable domain, remainder taken from reference TRBV5-1 and TRBJ1-6, is KAGVTQTPRYLIKTRGQQVTLSCSPISGHRSVSWYQQTPGQGLQFLFEYFSETQRNKGNFPGRFSGRQFSNSRSEMNVSTLELGDSALYLCASSHAGTDSPLHFGNGTRLTVT.

The rearrangement links TRBV28 to TRBJ2-7, with D tentatively TRBD2 (6 bases). V shed 8 bases and J shed 2 bases, with 22 bases lying between them. There are 16 residues in the CDR3. CDR1 MDHEN and CDR2 SYDVKM come from the germline V gene. In DNA, the CDR3 is TGTGCCAGCGGCGCTGTCCCCTGGGGAGGTGCCTACGAGCAGTACTTC. It specifies CASGAVPWGGAYEQYF.

The J gene is TRBJ1-2, the V gene TRBV20-1, with unresolved D. The CDR3 is 11 amino acids. Trimming left V 3 bases short and J 6 bases short, with 8 bases between. The V gene's germline CDR1 is DFQATT and CDR2 SNEGSKA (reference sequence). The DNA for the CDR3 is TGCAGTGCTAGGAAGGCGGATGGCTACACCTTC. Translated, it gives CSARKADGYTF.

The table lists this clone with a count of one. The chain employs TRBV13 and TRBJ2-3; maybe TRBD2 (6 bases). The V gene's germline CDR1 is PRHDT and CDR2 FYEKMQ (reference sequence). The CDR3 totals 18 residues. V lost 4 bases, J lost 6 bases, and 26 bases lay in between. CDR3 nucleotides: TGTGCCAGCAGCTCACAACTATCCTCCCGGGACTCGTTGGATACGCAGTATTTT. It codes for CASSSQLSSRDSLDTQYF.

The chain links TRBV9 to TRBJ1-4; 9 nucleotides match TRBD1. The junction had 5 bases not matched to a gene; V was cut back by 0 bases and J by 8 bases. Germline V lookup: CDR1 SGDLS, CDR2 YYNGEE. The CDR3 loop spans 15 amino acids. The CDR3 reads CASSVGGQGWEKLFF. The CDR3 DNA follows: TGTGCCAGCAGCGTAGGGGGACAGGGCTGGGAAAAACTGTTTTTT.

This clone was counted between two and nine times. This rearrangement joins TRBV7-3 to TRBJ1-1; no definite D call. Germline V lookup: CDR1 SGHTA, CDR2 FQGTGA. Trimming took 5 bases from V and 5 from J, leaving 12 bases between them. The CDR3 loop spans 13 amino acids. In nucleotides, the CDR3 is TGTGCCAGCAGCCCCGGACTGGTTACTGAAGCTTTCTTT. Translation: CASSPGLVTEAFF.

J is TRBJ2-5 and V is TRBV4-3, with a tentative D call TRBD2 (5 bases). CDR3 length equals 12 residues. Per the germline V gene, CDR1 is LGHNA and CDR2 is YSLEER. V lost 7 bases to trimming and J lost 10 bases, with 16 bases between them. DNA for the CDR3: TGCGCCAGCAAGGAGGACTTGAGAGACCAGTACTTC. It yields the protein CASKEDLRDQYF.

The chain combines TRBV29-1 with TRBJ2-3; D gene uncertain. The V end lost 4 bases, the J end lost 2 bases, and 13 bases lay between the germline ends. There are 14 residues in the CDR3. The V gene's germline CDR1 is SQVTM and CDR2 ANQGSEA. In nucleotides, the CDR3 is TGCAGCGTTGGTTCCAGAAGTAACACAGATACGCAGTATTTT. This sequence encodes CSVGSRSNTDTQYF.

This sequence joins TRBV7-9 and TRBJ2-7, with TRBD1 identical over 9 bases. The germline gives CDR1 SEHNR, CDR2 FQNEAQ (reference sequence). V gave up 6 bases and J gave up 5 bases; unmatched junction bases: 11. CDR3 length equals 15 residues. DNA for the CDR3: TGTGCCAGCAGGGGAACCGGGACAGGGATCGACGAGCAGTACTTC. This codes for CASRGTGTGIDEQYF.

V is TRBV28 and J is TRBJ1-1; D may be TRBD1 (6 bases). The CDR3 runs 16 residues. Germline V gene lookup returns CDR1 MDHEN and CDR2 SYDVKM. Trimming stripped 3 bases from V and 3 bases from J, with 17 bases between. CDR3: CASSFGGAGRDTEAFF. As DNA, the CDR3 is TGTGCCAGCAGTTTTGGGGGGGCGGGAAGGGACACTGAAGCTTTCTTT.

The count of this clone is one. The rearrangement links TRBV2 to TRBJ1-1, with TRBD1 matching 7 bases. Germline V lookup: CDR1 SNHLY, CDR2 FYNNEI. The CDR3 runs to 13 residues. V was pared by 8 bases and J by 1 base, with 4 bases of the junction left unmatched. In nucleotides, the CDR3 is TGTGCCAGCGCGAGACAGGGGAACACTGAAGCTTTCTTT. Amino acid sequence: CASARQGNTEAFF.

This chain connects TRBV6-5 to TRBJ1-3; D is unclear. V lost 0 bases to trimming and J lost 4 bases, with 7 bases between them. The germline gives CDR1 MNHEY, CDR2 SVGAGI. This CDR3 has 14 amino acids. The CDR3 region is CASSYSQLGNTIYF. In DNA form, the CDR3 reads TGTGCCAGCAGTTACTCGCAGTTAGGAAACACCATATATTTT.

The chain combines TRBV27 with TRBJ2-3; TRBD2 agrees at 11 bases. Looked up from germline, CDR1 is MNHEY and CDR2 is SMNVEV (reference sequence). The CDR3 is made up of 18 amino acids. V was pared by 6 bases and J by 2 bases, with 13 bases of the junction left unmatched. CDR3 amino acids: CASRLGGASGGNTDTQYF. The DNA for the CDR3 is TGTGCCAGCAGGTTAGGGGGGGCTAGCGGGGGGAACACAGATACGCAGTATTTT.

This chain links TRBV28 with TRBJ2-7, with 7 bases fitting TRBD1. With V trimmed by 4 bases and J by 1 base, 4 bases remained unmatched. Germline loops: CDR1 MDHEN, CDR2 SYDVKM. CDR3 length: 14 amino acids. CDR3 bases: TGTGCCAGCAGTTCGTACAGGGGATCCTACGAGCAGTACTTC. Translating it yields CASSSYRGSYEQYF.

This rearrangement joins TRBV10-3 to TRBJ2-1; 9 bases line up with TRBD1. Germline V gene data show CDR1 as ENHRY and CDR2 as SYGVKD. The CDR3 spans 15 residues. Germline trimming cut 0 bases from V and 8 bases from J; bases unmatched to any gene: 5. Here the CDR3 DNA reads TGTGCCATCAGTGAGTCGGGGACAGGGCACGATGAGCAGTTCTTC. Amino acid sequence: CAISESGTGHDEQFF.

The chain combines TRBV28 with TRBJ2-7; 9 bases fit TRBD2. Trimming at V came to 10 bases and at J to 6 bases, leaving 16 bases not matched to a gene. Germline lookup yields CDR1 MDHEN and CDR2 SYDVKM. CDR3 length: 15 amino acids. The CDR3 sequence is CATGGGSGRKGEQYF. The CDR3 DNA reads TGTGCCACCGGGGGAGGTAGCGGGAGAAAGGGCGAGCAGTACTTC.